The clone carrying this TCR beta chain came up a few times. Antigen specificity is unknown. Cells sorted by CD45RO/CCR7/CD25/CD127/CD95/CD27 comprised CD4+ naive, central memory, regulatory and stem cell-like memory cells. Every sorted population was more than 95% pure. The entirety of the isolated RNA underwent reverse transcription, so expressed TCRB transcripts were sequenced. Some 3.4 million reads were obtained on average from naive, central memory and regulatory T cell samples. Here immunoSEQ multiplex PCR was the method, and the copy in TCRdb shows in-frame clones only, minus some. The sample has 130,000 to 150,000 clones, about 10% seen once; the top ten hold roughly 1.4%. This entry comes from a study of beta chain features in type 1 diabetes. Overall study results and limits: Patients with Type 1 diabetes showed moderately but significantly shorter TCRB CDR3s in all four CD4+ subsets.

Trimming removed 6 bases from V and 3 bases from J, with 8 bases in between. The germline gives CDR1 SGHAT, CDR2 FQDESV (reference sequence). The CDR3 is made up of 12 amino acids. Sequencing was performed on naive CD4+ T cells from blood. This chain connects TRBV11-1 to TRBJ1-2; D is unclear. This clonotype was sampled from a man between 18 and 35 years old in good health. The CDR3 DNA follows: TGTGCCAGCAGTCATCGGGACTATGGCTACACCTTC. Translation gives CASSHRDYGYTF.